A single sample gave rise to the 2 T cell receptor beta chains below, sequenced in a study of cytomegalovirus exposure and HLA in healthy donors (TCRdb year 2017). Library prep was done by the immunoSEQ multiplex PCR assay. The multiplex PCR relied on a mix of 60 forward primers for TCR Vbeta segments and 13 reverse primers for TCR Jbeta segments. Entries here come from immuneACCESS through TCRdb and include only in-frame sequences with V and J called. Some clones fail to appear in such tables; in the studies checked, an unresolved V gene covers under half of the shortfall, and the cause of the remainder is unknown. Recorded for this sample are about 200,000 clones; over 65% of them occurred a single time. The ten largest clones add up to about 2.7% of the sample. Source material: PBMCs. The receptors here all came from a woman in her twenties or thirties in good health and CMV-seronegative.

The gene calls are TRBV29-1 and TRBJ1-5, with D unresolved. Trimming left V 4 bases short and J 6 bases short, with 16 bases between. This CDR3 spans 14 amino acids. Germline CDR1 reads SQVTM; CDR2 reads ANQGSEA. The CDR3 loop reads CSVVDGGYGQPQHF. The CDR3 DNA follows: TGCAGCGTTGTGGATGGCGGGTACGGTCAGCCCCAGCATTTT.

The chain employs TRBV7-9 and TRBJ1-2; a possible D gene is TRBD1 (5 bases). Deletions cut 5 bases from V and 3 bases from J, with 13 bases between. This CDR3 has 14 amino acids. CDR1 is SEHNR, CDR2 FQNEAQ, per germline (reference sequence). CDR3 DNA sequence: TGTGCCAGCAGCCCTTCTCAGGGCTACTATGGCTACACCTTC. This encodes CASSPSQGYYGYTF. The full variable domain, with the rest looked up from reference TRBV7-9 and TRBJ1-2, is DTGVSQNPRHKITKRGQNVTFRCDPISEHNRLYWYRQTLGQGPEFLTYFQNEAQLEKSRLLSDRFSAERPKGSFSTLEIQRTEQGDSAMYLCASSPSQGYYGYTFGSGTRLTVV.